Below are 3 T cell receptor beta chains sequenced from a single sample in a study of blood T cell repertoires in COVID-19. Assay: immunoSEQ multiplex PCR; the TCRdb copy retains only in-frame clones and omits some. The repertoire holds 25,000 to 35,000 clones, with more than 70% as singletons. The sequenced sample was peripheral blood. The receptors were gathered from a woman in her 40s with active or convalescent COVID-19.

This chain links TRBV29-1 with TRBJ2-7; 10 bases map to TRBD1. With 7 bases clipped from V and 6 bases from J, the junction kept 9 bases outside the gene matches. Germline values: CDR1 SQVTM, CDR2 ANQGSEA. The CDR3 covers 13 residues. The chain's CDR3 is CSAGTGDPTEQYF. The CDR3 bases are TGCAGCGCTGGGACAGGGGATCCCACCGAGCAGTACTTC.

The chain joins TRBV10-3 to TRBJ1-5; D not resolved. V was cut by 4 bases and J by 0 bases, with 7 bases left in between. Germline CDR1 ENHRY, CDR2 SYGVKD. This CDR3 region has 14 residues. This CDR3 is CAISAGVSNQPQHF. The CDR3 DNA sequence: TGTGCCATCAGTGCCGGGGTTAGCAATCAGCCCCAGCATTTT.

The genes are TRBV4-3 and TRBJ2-2, with a weak D call TRBD2 (7 bases). This CDR3 has 17 residues. Deletions cut 0 bases from V and 6 bases from J, with 17 bases between. Germline CDR1 reads LGHNA; CDR2 reads YSLEER. Written as DNA, the CDR3 is TGCGCCAGCAGCCAAGACCGGGGGGCCGGATTAGCCGGGGAGCTGTTTTTT. Protein product: CASSQDRGAGLAGELFF.